The 12 T cell receptor beta chains listed next were all sequenced from one sample in a study of OX40 agonist ivuxolimab in advanced cancers. The data were produced by immunoSEQ multiplex PCR, yet TCRdb's version contains in-frame clones alone and is incomplete. The data hold more than 75,000 clones, with approximately 85% observed a single time. Sample: CD4+ or CD8+ T cells sorted from blood, taken in a trial of the OX40 agonist ivuxolimab. The receptors originated from an adult with an advanced solid tumor such as melanoma, head and neck, liver or kidney cancer.

The chain's CDR3 is CASSIDLGQGASGANVLTF. CDR3 coding DNA: TGTGCCAGTAGTATAGATCTGGGACAGGGGGCCTCTGGGGCCAACGTCCTGACTTTC. The chain recombines TRBV19 with TRBJ2-6; 12 positions agree with TRBD1. Germline V gene lookup returns CDR1 LNHDA and CDR2 SQIVND (reference sequence). Germline trimming cut 0 bases from V and 0 bases from J; bases unmatched to any gene: 3. CDR3 length: 19 residues.

CDR3 sequence (DNA): TGTGCCAGCAGTTACGGGACAGGGGGCTACGAGCAGTACTTC. Its protein is CASSYGTGGYEQYF. V gene TRBV6-6 combines with J gene TRBJ2-7; 11 bases align to TRBD1. The CDR3 is 14 amino acids. Per the germline V gene, CDR1 is MNHNY and CDR2 is SVGAGI (reference sequence). J gave up 3 bases and V 2 bases, and 0 bases lay outside the gene matches.

The chain is built from TRBV10-3 and TRBJ2-1; 10 bases are shared with TRBD1. Germline CDR1 and CDR2: ENHRY and SYGVKD. The V segment lost 5 bases and the J segment 1 base; nucleotides outside the gene matches: 5. This CDR3 is 16 amino acids long. The DNA for the CDR3 is TGTGCCATCAGTCCGGGACAGGGGATTTCCTACAATGAGCAGTTCTTC. It yields the protein CAISPGQGISYNEQFF.

The gene calls are TRBV5-6 and TRBJ1-3; D is unresolved. The CDR3 has 14 residues. V dropped 1 base and J dropped 3 bases, with 8 bases sitting between them. The germline CDR1 and CDR2 sequences are SGHDT and YYEEEE. The CDR3 loop is CASSLYYLGNTIYF. CDR3 nucleotides: TGTGCCAGCAGCTTGTACTACCTTGGAAACACCATATATTTT. Supplemented by reference TRBV5-6 and TRBJ1-3, the full variable domain reads DAGVTQSPTHLIKTRGQQVTLRCSPKSGHDTVSWYQQALGQGPQFIFQYYEEEERQRGNFPDRFSGHQFPNYSSELNVNALLLGDSALYLCASSLYYLGNTIYFGEGSWLTVV.

V is TRBV7-3 and J is TRBJ1-3; TRBD1 aligns across 10 bases. Germline V gene lookup returns CDR1 SGHTA and CDR2 FQGTGA. The CDR3 is 15 residues long. With 5 bases clipped from V and 11 bases from J, the junction kept 12 bases outside the gene matches. Here the CDR3 DNA reads TGTGCCAGCAGCGCTCACGGGACAGGGGAAGGCGCCATATATTTT. It specifies CASSAHGTGEGAIYF. Full variable domain (outside the CDR3, taken from reference TRBV7-3 and TRBJ1-3): GAGVSQTPSNKVTEKGKYVELRCDPISGHTALYWYRQSLGQGPEFLIYFQGTGAADDSGLPNDRFFAVRPEGSVSTLKIQRTERGDSAVYLCASSAHGTGEGAIYFGEGSWLTVV.

The CDR3 reads CASSLGSDTQYF. CDR3 DNA sequence: TGCGCCAGCAGCTTGGGTTCAGATACGCAGTATTTT. V and J are TRBV5-1 and TRBJ2-3; D is ambiguous. The CDR3 totals 12 residues. Germline lookup yields CDR1 SGHRS and CDR2 YFSETQ. Trimming removed 0 bases at V and 4 bases at J, with 3 bases between. Filled out from reference TRBV5-1 and TRBJ2-3, the complete variable domain reads KAGVTQTPRYLIKTRGQQVTLSCSPISGHRSVSWYQQTPGQGLQFLFEYFSETQRNKGNFPGRFSGRQFSNSRSEMNVSTLELGDSALYLCASSLGSDTQYFGPGTRLTVL.

The gene calls are TRBV11-2 and TRBJ1-2; TRBD1 agrees at 10 bases. CDR3 length: 13 amino acids. Germline V gives CDR1 SGHAT, CDR2 FQNNGV. V trimming: 3 bases; J trimming: 6 bases; junction bases outside the gene matches: 1. The CDR3 DNA reads as TGTGCCAGCAGCTTTGGGACAGGGGATGGCTACACCTTC. It specifies CASSFGTGDGYTF.

V usage is TRBV7-2 and J usage is TRBJ2-7, with TRBD2 matching 9 bases. Germline V gene sequence: CDR1 SGHTA, CDR2 FQGNSA. V dropped 4 bases and J dropped 2; count of bases not matched to a gene: 6. This CDR3 region has 15 residues. DNA for the CDR3: TGTGCCAGCAGCTCGGCTAGCGGGGTCACCTACGAGCAGTACGTC. Translation gives CASSSASGVTYEQYV.

V gene TRBV4-1 combines with J gene TRBJ1-1, with TRBD1 identical over 7 bases. This CDR3 comprises 15 residues. CDR1 and CDR2 from the germline V gene are MGHRA and YSYEKL. Germline trimming cut 4 bases from V and 8 bases from J; bases unmatched to any gene: 13. The CDR3 coding sequence is TGCGCCAGCAGCCGCGGGTCGGCAGGGGGTAACGAAGCTTTCTTT. Amino acids: CASSRGSAGGNEAFF.

The chain recombines TRBV15 with TRBJ1-4; tentative D call: TRBD1 (6 bases). Trimming took 3 bases from V and 7 from J, leaving 15 bases between them. Germline loops: CDR1 LNHNV, CDR2 YYDKDF (reference sequence). This CDR3 contains 15 residues. The CDR3 reads CATSSPGGAFEKLFF. In nucleotides, the CDR3 is TGTGCCACCAGCAGTCCCGGGGGCGCGTTTGAAAAACTGTTTTTT.

Comments on this clone: A read error may account for a junction end that differs from germline. This rearrangement joins TRBV5-1 to TRBJ2-3, with 12 bases matching TRBD2. In germline, CDR1 is SGHRS, CDR2 YFSETQ. The CDR3 has 16 residues. CDR3 nucleotides: TGCGCCAGCAGCTTCGGACTAGCGGGGAGCACTGATACGCAGTATTTT. Protein: CASSFGLAGSTDTQYF.

The chain carries TRBV4-1 and TRBJ2-3; TRBD2 matches at 10 bases. CDR1 MGHRA and CDR2 YSYEKL come from the germline V gene. The CDR3 loop spans 18 amino acids. J lost 4 bases, V lost 3 bases, and 13 bases had no gene match. This chain's CDR3 is CASSHLGREREGPDTQYF. The CDR3 DNA reads TGCGCCAGCAGCCATCTTGGGCGGGAGCGGGAGGGTCCAGATACGCAGTATTTT.